This T cell receptor beta chain was recovered during a study of blood T cells in healthy people across ages. Study-level results: The long-lived group displayed more naive CD4+ cells, plus higher diversity, than the aged donors did. Per-million-T-cell TCR beta diversity fell roughly linearly with age.

A sample-barcoded 5' primer and a J-beta primer mix were used in a second PCR of roughly 7 to 12 cycles. TCRdb passed the 5' RACE reads through MiXCR, listing each CDR3 protein once. The table records about 900,000 distinct CDR3 sequences, around 46% of them present only once. As for this clonotype: Its antigen remains unknown.

All donors came from Russia, were Caucasian and healthy, and spanned ages about 6 to 100. Unmatched junction bases numbered 10, after V lost 5 bases and J lost 2 bases. Germline V lookup: CDR1 SGHKS, CDR2 YYEKEE (reference sequence). This CDR3 is 16 amino acids long. The V call is TRBV5-5, the J call TRBJ2-3, with TRBD1 identical over 8 bases. Input material: blood. The receptor's source is a man aged 25 to 40 in good health. The CDR3 loop reads CASSRSRQGHTDTQYF. Here the CDR3 DNA reads TGTGCCAGCAGTCGTTCCCGACAGGGGCACACAGATACGCAGTATTTT. Using reference TRBV5-5 and TRBJ2-3 for the parts outside the CDR3, the full variable domain is DAGVTQSPTHLIKTRGQQVTLRCSPISGHKSVSWYQQVLGQGPQFIFQYYEKEERGRGNFPDRFSARQFPNYSSELNVNALLLGDSALYLCASSRSRQGHTDTQYFGPGTRLTVL.